The 12 T cell receptor beta chains reported below all come from one sample, sequenced in a study of blood T cell repertoires in COVID-19. Produced via immunoSEQ multiplex PCR; TCRdb's table is partial and in-frame only. The table shows about 220,000 clones, with approximately 84% occurring only once. The material sequenced was peripheral blood. The receptors derive from a man over 45 who had recovered from COVID-19.

V and J are TRBV7-2 and TRBJ2-1; 10 nucleotides align to TRBD2. From germline, CDR1 is SGHTA and CDR2 FQGNSA. CDR3 size: 16 residues. The V gene end was trimmed by 1 base and the J gene end by 4 bases; junction bases not matched to a gene: 4. The DNA of the CDR3 is TGTGCCAGCAGCTTAGATTGGACTAGCGGTTACAATGAGCAGTTCTTC. It codes for CASSLDWTSGYNEQFF.

The chain joins TRBV6-5 to TRBJ2-3; tentative D call: TRBD2 (6 bases). Between the trimmed V and J ends, which lost 4 bases and 2 bases, there was a span of 13 bases. Germline-derived CDR1 and CDR2 are MNHEY and SVGAGI. This CDR3 spans 15 amino acids. The CDR3 loop reads CASSFAGHVTDTQYF. The CDR3 DNA follows: TGTGCCAGCAGTTTTGCGGGGCACGTCACAGATACGCAGTATTTT.

The rearrangement links TRBV27 to TRBJ2-3; tentatively, D is TRBD2 (6 bases). The CDR3 has 14 amino acids. In germline, CDR1 is MNHEY, CDR2 SMNVEV (reference sequence). V lost 3 bases and J 0 bases, leaving 7 bases between the germline ends. The CDR3 nucleotides are TGTGCCAGCAGTTTCCGGGAGAGCACAGATACGCAGTATTTT. Its translation is CASSFRESTDTQYF.

The rearrangement uses TRBV7-9 and TRBJ1-1; 9 nucleotides align to TRBD1. V was pared by 5 bases and J by 1 base, with 5 bases of the junction left unmatched. CDR1 is SEHNR, CDR2 FQNEAQ, per germline (reference sequence). This CDR3 is built from 15 residues. CDR3 nucleotide sequence: TGTGCCAGCAGCCGAGGACAGGGGAAGAACACTGAAGCTTTCTTT. It yields the protein CASSRGQGKNTEAFF.

The V and J genes are TRBV4-1 and TRBJ1-5, with TRBD1 matching 7 bases. Germline lookup yields CDR1 MGHRA and CDR2 YSYEKL. After removal of 3 bases from V and 5 bases from J, the junction contained 7 bases not matched to a gene. The CDR3 is made up of 15 amino acids. The CDR3 nucleotides are TGCGCCAGCAGCCACGACGGACAGGTCGATCAGCCCCAGCATTTT. Translating gives CASSHDGQVDQPQHF.

The chain recombines TRBV27 with TRBJ2-1; maybe TRBD1 (7 bases). The CDR3 is made up of 13 amino acids. The V and J ends lost 3 bases and 9 bases respectively, with 12 bases between them. Germline loops: CDR1 MNHEY, CDR2 SMNVEV (reference sequence). For the CDR3, the DNA is TGTGCCAGCAGTTTCCAGGGGGGTATTGAGCAGTTCTTC. It specifies CASSFQGGIEQFF.

This chain connects TRBV25-1 to TRBJ1-2, with D perhaps matching TRBD1 (5 bases). The CDR3 has 11 amino acids. Between the trimmed V and J ends, which lost 7 bases and 4 bases, there was a span of 7 bases. The germline V gene encodes CDR1 MGHDK and CDR2 SYGVNS. CDR3 in amino acids: CASTGLYGYTF. CDR3 nucleotides: TGTGCCAGCACAGGGCTCTATGGCTACACCTTC.

This chain joins TRBV11-2 and TRBJ1-2; 7 nucleotides line up with TRBD1. Germline CDR1 and CDR2: SGHAT and FQNNGV. The CDR3 consists of 16 residues. V shed 4 bases and J 1 base; nucleotides not matched to a gene: 9. In nucleotides, the CDR3 is TGTGCCAGCAGCTACGACCGGGACAGCATTAACTATGGCTACACCTTC. Its protein product is CASSYDRDSINYGYTF.

To note about this clone: The same CDR3 can be traced to other DNA sequences in this sample. The chain couples TRBV5-1 to TRBJ2-7, with D tentatively TRBD2 (5 bases). Germline-derived CDR1 and CDR2 are SGHRS and YFSETQ. The CDR3 totals 14 residues. Trimming removed 2 bases from V and 0 bases from J, with 9 bases in between. CDR3 sequence reads: CASSFSGGSYEQYF. DNA of the CDR3: TGCGCCAGCAGCTTCAGCGGAGGCTCCTACGAGCAGTACTTC.

V and J are TRBV30 and TRBJ2-7; possible D gene TRBD2, 5 bases. V was cut by 4 bases and J by 4 bases, with 17 bases left in between. The CDR3 totals 14 residues. The germline V gene encodes CDR1 GTSNPN and CDR2 SVGIG (reference sequence). CDR3 coding DNA: TGTGCCTGGACCCCGGACTTTTTTACGTACGAGCAGTACTTC. Encoded protein: CAWTPDFFTYEQYF.

The rearrangement links TRBV28 to TRBJ2-7; 7 bases match TRBD2. V was clipped by 7 bases and J by 2 bases; unmatched bases: 5. Germline lookup yields CDR1 MDHEN and CDR2 SYDVKM. The CDR3 has 13 amino acids. CDR3 sequence: CASTMTSTYEQYF. For the CDR3, the DNA is TGTGCCAGCACCATGACTAGCACCTACGAGCAGTACTTC. The full variable domain, in which reference TRBV28 and TRBJ2-7 provide the parts outside the CDR3, is DVKVTQSSRYLVKRTGEKVFLECVQDMDHENMFWYRQDPGLGLRLIYFSYDVKMKEKGDIPEGYSVSREKKERFSLILESASTNQTSMYLCASTMTSTYEQYFGPGTRLTVT.

On this clone: This same CDR3 is encoded by further DNA sequences in the sample. This chain joins TRBV6-1 and TRBJ2-7; 8 positions agree with TRBD2. CDR1 is MNHNS and CDR2 is SASEGT in the germline V gene. This CDR3 is built from 15 residues. With 2 bases clipped from V and 2 bases from J, the junction kept 5 bases outside the gene matches. The CDR3 here is CASSETSGYPYEQYF. Here the CDR3 DNA reads TGTGCCAGCAGTGAAACTAGCGGTTACCCCTACGAGCAGTACTTC.